Described below is a single TCR beta chain sequence and its context. Its antigen remains unknown. J was trimmed by 4 bases and V by 2 bases; bases with no gene match: 5. This CDR3 is 15 amino acids long. Germline V gene data show CDR1 as SGHDT and CDR2 as YYEEEE. With 60 Vbeta and 13 Jbeta primers, the PCR was carried out. The method was immunoSEQ multiplex PCR; TCRdb's version includes in-frame clones alone and lacks a portion of them. The sample consists of about 140,000 clones, roughly two thirds of them appearing once. This entry belongs to a study of cytomegalovirus exposure and HLA in healthy donors. Whole-study findings and limits: Among TCR sequences, most were rare, though some public TCRs appeared in many donors. Follow-up analysis seemed to connect common viral pathogens with several of the most significant clusters identified.

The receptor was isolated from a human donor in good health. V and J are TRBV5-6 and TRBJ2-1; 8 bases are a match to TRBD2. Sequenced material: PBMCs. CDR3 loop: CASSFRTSKYNEQFF. The DNA for the CDR3 is TGTGCCAGCAGCTTTAGGACTAGCAAATACAATGAGCAGTTCTTC.